This T cell receptor (beta chain) originates from a study of CD8 T cells in ankylosing spondylitis. Points from the study as a whole: Characteristic, it appeared, of ankylosing spondylitis blood was a TCR beta motif of seven or eight highly homologous variants.

This clonotype was picked up many times. Its antigen is unidentified. Each CDR3 protein gets one entry after TCRdb re-called the 5' RACE reads with MiXCR. There are about 500,000 distinct CDR3 sequences in the sample; 12% occur only once, and approximately 7% lies in the top ten. V shed 8 bases and J shed 1 base, with 16 bases lying between them. This CDR3 has 14 amino acids. Germline-derived CDR1 and CDR2 are SQVTM and ANQGSEA. The sample was blood, either unsorted or a sorted T cell fraction (not recorded which). This clonotype was sampled from a male donor with ankylosing spondylitis. The chain employs TRBV29-1 and TRBJ2-3; the D gene could be TRBD1 or TRBD2 (5 bases each). The CDR3 protein is CSTKGTEGTDTQYF. The CDR3 DNA is TGCAGCACCAAGGGGACCGAGGGCACAGATACGCAGTATTTT.